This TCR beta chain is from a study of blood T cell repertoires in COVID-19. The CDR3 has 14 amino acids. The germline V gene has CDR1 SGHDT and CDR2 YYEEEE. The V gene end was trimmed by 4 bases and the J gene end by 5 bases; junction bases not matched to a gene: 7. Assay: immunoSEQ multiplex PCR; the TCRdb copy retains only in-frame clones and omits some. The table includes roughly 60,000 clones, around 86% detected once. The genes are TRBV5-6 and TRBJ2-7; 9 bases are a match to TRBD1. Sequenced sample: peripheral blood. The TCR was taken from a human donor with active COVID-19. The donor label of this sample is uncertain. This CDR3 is CASSLGQGGDEQYF. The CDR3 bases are TGTGCCAGCAGCCTGGGACAGGGCGGGGACGAGCAGTACTTC. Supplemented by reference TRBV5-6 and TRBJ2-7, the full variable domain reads DAGVTQSPTHLIKTRGQQVTLRCSPKSGHDTVSWYQQALGQGPQFIFQYYEEEERQRGNFPDRFSGHQFPNYSSELNVNALLLGDSALYLCASSLGQGGDEQYFGPGTRLTVT.